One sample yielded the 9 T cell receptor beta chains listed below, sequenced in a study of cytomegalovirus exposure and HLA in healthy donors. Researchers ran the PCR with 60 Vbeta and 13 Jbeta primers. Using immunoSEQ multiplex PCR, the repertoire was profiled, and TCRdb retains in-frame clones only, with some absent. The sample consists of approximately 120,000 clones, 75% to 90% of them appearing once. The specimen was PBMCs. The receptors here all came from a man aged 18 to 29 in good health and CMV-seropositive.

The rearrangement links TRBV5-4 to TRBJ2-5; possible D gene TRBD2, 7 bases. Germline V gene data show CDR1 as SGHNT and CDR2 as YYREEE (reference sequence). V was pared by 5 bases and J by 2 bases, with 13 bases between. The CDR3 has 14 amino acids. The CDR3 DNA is TGTGCCAGCAGTTGGAGGGGGGGTCAAGAGACCCAGTACTTC. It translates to CASSWRGGQETQYF.

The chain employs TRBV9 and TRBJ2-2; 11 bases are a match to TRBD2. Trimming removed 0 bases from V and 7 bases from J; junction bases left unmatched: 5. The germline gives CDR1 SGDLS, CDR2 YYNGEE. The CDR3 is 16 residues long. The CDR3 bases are TGTGCCAGCAGCGTAGATAGCGGGGGGGCGAACGGGGAGCTGTTTTTT. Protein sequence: CASSVDSGGANGELFF.

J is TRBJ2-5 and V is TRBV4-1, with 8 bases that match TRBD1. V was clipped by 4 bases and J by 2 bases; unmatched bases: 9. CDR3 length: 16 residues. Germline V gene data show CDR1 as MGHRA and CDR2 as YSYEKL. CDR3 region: CASSPSWGQAQETQYF. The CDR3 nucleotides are TGCGCCAGCAGCCCCTCGTGGGGACAGGCTCAAGAGACCCAGTACTTC.

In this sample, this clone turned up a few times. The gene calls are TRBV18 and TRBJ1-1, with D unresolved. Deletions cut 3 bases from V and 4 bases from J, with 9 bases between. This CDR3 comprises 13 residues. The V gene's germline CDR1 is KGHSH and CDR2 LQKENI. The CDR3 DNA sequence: TGTGCCAGCTCACCCCTAGACGCCACTGAAGCTTTCTTT. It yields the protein CASSPLDATEAFF.

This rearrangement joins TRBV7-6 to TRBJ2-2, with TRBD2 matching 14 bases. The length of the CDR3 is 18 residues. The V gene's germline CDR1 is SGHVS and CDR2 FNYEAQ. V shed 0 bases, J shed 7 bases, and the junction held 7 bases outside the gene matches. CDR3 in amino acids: CASSLAIGTSGGNGELFF. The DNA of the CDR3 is TGTGCCAGCAGCTTAGCGATCGGGACTAGCGGGGGAAACGGGGAGCTGTTTTTT. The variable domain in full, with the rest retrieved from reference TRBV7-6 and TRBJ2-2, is GAGVSQSPRYKVTKRGQDVALRCDPISGHVSLYWYRQALGQGPEFLTYFNYEAQQDKSGLPNDRFSAERPEGSISTLTIQRTEQRDSAMYRCASSLAIGTSGGNGELFFGEGSRLTVL.

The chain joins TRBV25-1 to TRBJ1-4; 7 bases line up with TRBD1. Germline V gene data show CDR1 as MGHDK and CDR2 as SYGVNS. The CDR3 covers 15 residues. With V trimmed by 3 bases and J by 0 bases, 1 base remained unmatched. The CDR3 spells CASSETGSTNEKLFF. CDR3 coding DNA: TGTGCCAGCAGTGAGACAGGGTCAACTAATGAAAAACTGTTTTTT.

This chain's CDR3 is CASSLDRYSNQPQHF. CDR3 sequence (DNA): TGTGCCAGCAGCTTGGACAGGTATAGCAATCAGCCCCAGCATTTT. The V and J genes are TRBV5-8 and TRBJ1-5; tentatively, D is TRBD1 (5 bases). The V gene's germline CDR1 is SGHTS and CDR2 YDEGEE. V was shortened by 0 bases and J by 0 bases, with 7 bases between the two germline ends. The CDR3 is 15 residues long.

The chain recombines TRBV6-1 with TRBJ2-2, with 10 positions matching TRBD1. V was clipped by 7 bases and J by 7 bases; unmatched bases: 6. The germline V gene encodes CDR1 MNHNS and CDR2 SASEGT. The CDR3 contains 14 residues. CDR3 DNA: TGTGCCAGCAATGACAGGGGGCCGGACGGGGAGCTGTTTTTT. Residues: CASNDRGPDGELFF.

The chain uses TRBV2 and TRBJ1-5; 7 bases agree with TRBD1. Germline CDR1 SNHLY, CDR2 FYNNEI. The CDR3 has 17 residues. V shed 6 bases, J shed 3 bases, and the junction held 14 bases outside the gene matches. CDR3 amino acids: CASSTAGGLHNNQPQHF. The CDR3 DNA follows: TGTGCCAGCAGCACCGCAGGGGGTTTACATAACAATCAGCCCCAGCATTTT.